These T cell receptor beta chains were read from a single sample in a study of cytomegalovirus exposure and HLA in healthy donors. TCRdb keeps only in-frame clones here, not all; method: immunoSEQ multiplex PCR. This sample has some 120,000 clones; 77% occur once, and the top ten carry around 3.5%. Sequences were obtained from PBMCs. The receptors stem from a human donor in good health. CDR3s include the opening cysteine and the closing phenylalanine or tryptophan. A D gene is named only where the DNA matches it firmly. Clone size appears in some rows only: once, few, many, or a class for an expanded clone.

CDR3aa,CDR3nt,v_gene,j_gene,d_gene,abundance
CAISGSRVAGGNEQFF,TGTGCCATCAGTGGGAGTCGGGTAGCGGGAGGCAATGAGCAGTTCTTC,TRBV10-3,TRBJ2-1,TRBD2,NA
CASSLHLSYEQYF,TGTGCCAGCAGCCTCCATTTGAGTTACGAGCAGTACTTC,TRBV6-5,TRBJ2-7,NA,NA
CASSLVSGPETQYF,TGCGCCAGCAGCTTGGTTTCAGGGCCGGAGACCCAGTACTTC,TRBV5-1,TRBJ2-5,NA,NA
CASSVAYRTDTQYF,TGTGCCAGCAGCGTTGCGTACCGCACAGATACGCAGTATTTT,TRBV9,TRBJ2-3,NA,NA
CASRVGGEGPYEQYF,TGTGCCAGCAGGGTGGGGGGGGAGGGCCCCTACGAGCAGTACTTC,TRBV5-4,TRBJ2-7,TRBD2,NA
CASSLRDLTYEQYF,TGTGCCAGCAGCCTCAGGGACTTAACCTACGAGCAGTACTTC,TRBV11-3,TRBJ2-7,NA,NA
CASSGGDSKGPEAFF,TGCGCCAGCAGTGGGGGGGACAGCAAAGGACCTGAAGCTTTCTTT,TRBV10-1,TRBJ1-1,TRBD1,NA
CASSPRDMDDEQYF,TGTGCCAGCTCACCACGGGACATGGACGACGAGCAGTACTTC,TRBV18,TRBJ2-7,NA,NA
CASSLVGTGLEKLFF,TGCGCCAGCAGCTTGGTGGGGACAGGGCTTGAAAAACTGTTTTTT,TRBV5-1,TRBJ1-4,TRBD1,NA
CASSLGREGFNEQFF,TGTGCCAGCAGCTTAGGGCGGGAGGGATTCAATGAGCAGTTCTTC,TRBV11-2,TRBJ2-1,TRBD2,once
CASSDGRGPGGYNEQFF,TGTGCCAGCAGTGACGGTAGGGGGCCAGGGGGCTACAATGAGCAGTTCTTC,TRBV6-4,TRBJ2-1,TRBD1,NA
CASSFGTGETATNEKLFF,TGTGCCAGCAGCTTCGGTACAGGAGAAACTGCAACTAATGAAAAACTGTTTTTT,TRBV5-4,TRBJ1-4,NA,NA
CASSIEQGYEQYF,TGTGCCAGTAGTATAGAACAGGGGTACGAGCAGTACTTC,TRBV19,TRBJ2-7,TRBD1,NA
CASSLSSRNEQFF,TGTGCCAGCAGCTTAAGTTCGCGCAATGAGCAGTTCTTC,TRBV11-1,TRBJ2-1,NA,NA
CASSGTGTGFGNTIYF,TGTGCCAGCAGCGGAACCGGGACAGGGTTCGGAAACACCATATATTTT,TRBV9,TRBJ1-3,TRBD1,NA
CASKQSTYYGYTF,TGTGCCAGTAAACAGTCGACATACTATGGCTACACCTTC,TRBV19,TRBJ1-2,NA,NA
CASSLAGREASSGSRNEQFF,TGTGCCAGCAGCTTAGCAGGCCGGGAGGCCTCTAGCGGGAGTCGAAATGAGCAGTTCTTC,TRBV7-6,TRBJ2-1,TRBD2,NA
CASRGLAEQFF,TGTGCCAGCAGGGGCCTCGCCGAGCAGTTCTTC,TRBV28,TRBJ2-1,NA,NA
CASSLKGAVEKLFF,TGTGCCAGCAGCTTAAAAGGGGCGGTTGAAAAACTGTTTTTT,TRBV7-9,TRBJ1-4,NA,NA
CASSAQQARVPDEQYF,TGTGCCAGCAGCGCCCAACAGGCCAGGGTCCCTGACGAGCAGTACTTC,TRBV9,TRBJ2-7,NA,NA
CASSFIPGLAGNTGELFF,TGCGCCAGCAGCTTCATTCCGGGACTAGCGGGGAACACCGGGGAGCTGTTTTTT,TRBV5-1,TRBJ2-2,TRBD2,NA
CASSSTRTGGTEAFF,TGTGCCAGCAGTTCCACGAGGACAGGGGGCACTGAAGCTTTCTTT,TRBV27,TRBJ1-1,TRBD1,NA
CASSQATGSGRELFF,TGCGCCAGCAGCCAAGCCACAGGCTCCGGACGGGAGCTGTTTTTT,TRBV4-1,TRBJ2-2,NA,NA
CASNSLTSSYNEQFF,TGTGCCAGTAATTCCTTGACTAGCTCCTACAATGAGCAGTTCTTC,TRBV28,TRBJ2-1,NA,NA
CASSIGDRGLYEQYF,TGTGCCAGTAGTATAGGCGACAGGGGTCTCTACGAGCAGTACTTC,TRBV19,TRBJ2-7,TRBD1,few
CASSLGQLSLGDTQYF,TGTGCCAGCAGCTTGGGCCAGCTCAGTCTTGGCGATACGCAGTATTTT,TRBV11-2,TRBJ2-3,NA,NA
CASSAGRGKGEQYF,TGTGCCAGCAGCGCGGGGAGGGGGAAGGGCGAGCAGTACTTC,TRBV9,TRBJ2-7,NA,NA
CAFGLAGGSGELFF,TGTGCCTTCGGACTAGCGGGAGGATCCGGGGAGCTGTTTTTT,TRBV30,TRBJ2-2,TRBD2,NA
CASTKGLAGGPHGELFF,TGCGCCAGCACAAAGGGACTAGCGGGAGGGCCGCACGGGGAGCTGTTTTTT,TRBV10-2,TRBJ2-2,TRBD2,NA
CASSSPSGQGRNYGYTF,TGTGCCAGCAGTTCCCCCTCGGGACAGGGACGGAACTATGGCTACACCTTC,TRBV27,TRBJ1-2,TRBD1,NA
CASSSQDRVNQPQHF,TGTGCCAGCAGCTCTCAGGACAGGGTGAATCAGCCCCAGCATTTT,TRBV5-6,TRBJ1-5,TRBD1,NA